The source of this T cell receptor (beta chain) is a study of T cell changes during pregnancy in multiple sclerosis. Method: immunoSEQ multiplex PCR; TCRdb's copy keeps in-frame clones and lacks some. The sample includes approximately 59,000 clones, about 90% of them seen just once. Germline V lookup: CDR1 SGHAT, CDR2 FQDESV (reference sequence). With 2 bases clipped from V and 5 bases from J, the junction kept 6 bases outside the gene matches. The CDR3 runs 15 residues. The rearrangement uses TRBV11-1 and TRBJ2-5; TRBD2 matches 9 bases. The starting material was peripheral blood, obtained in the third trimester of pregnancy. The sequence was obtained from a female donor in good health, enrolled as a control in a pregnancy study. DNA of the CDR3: TGTGCCAGCAGCTTAAGCGGGGGGCGGGTGGAGACCCAGTACTTC. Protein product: CASSLSGGRVETQYF.